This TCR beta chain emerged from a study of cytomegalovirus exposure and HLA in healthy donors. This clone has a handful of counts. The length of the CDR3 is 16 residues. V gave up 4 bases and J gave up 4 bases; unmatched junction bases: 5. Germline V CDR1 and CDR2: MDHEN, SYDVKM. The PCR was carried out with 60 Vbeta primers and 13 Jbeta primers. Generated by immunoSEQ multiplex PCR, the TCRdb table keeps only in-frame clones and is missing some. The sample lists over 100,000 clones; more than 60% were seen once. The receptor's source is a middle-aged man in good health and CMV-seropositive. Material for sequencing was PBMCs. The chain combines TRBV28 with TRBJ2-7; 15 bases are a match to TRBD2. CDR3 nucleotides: TGTGCCAGCAGTTCCCGGACTAGCGGGAGGGTGTACGAGCAGTACTTC. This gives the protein CASSSRTSGRVYEQYF.